This TCR beta chain was found in a study of blood T cell repertoires in COVID-19. Per the study methods: Reference gene primers were amplified, and this amplification served to estimate nucleated cell counts. This table comes from immunoSEQ multiplex PCR, and its TCRdb copy is limited to in-frame clones, with some not included. The V and J calls and clone size come from that table; D and trimming were worked out from the DNA. The table has 110,000 to 150,000 clones, roughly 80% seen once; the top ten hold 3.5% to 5%. This CDR3 spans 15 amino acids. The junction had 10 bases not matched to a gene; V was cut back by 11 bases and J by 1 base. From germline, CDR1 is MNHEY and CDR2 SMNVEV (reference sequence).

The source of this sequence is a woman over 75 with acute or convalescent COVID-19. Material: peripheral blood. This sequence joins TRBV27 and TRBJ2-1; TRBD2 agrees at 8 bases. The CDR3 DNA follows: TGTGCCTCCAGAACTAGCGGATCGTCCTACAATGAGCAGTTCTTC. This encodes CASRTSGSSYNEQFF.